This is a list of T cell receptor beta chains from one sample in a study of response to subunit inactivated influenza vaccine. Using its own MiXCR run on the RT-PCR reads, TCRdb lists one record per CDR3 protein. There are more than 700,000 distinct CDR3 sequences in the sample; approximately 22% occur only once, and 10% to 13% lies in the top ten. Sequences were derived from PBMCs from blood, sampled 5 to 6 days after vaccination. These TCRs come from a man in his fifties who received an inactivated influenza vaccine. CDR3s include the opening cysteine and the closing phenylalanine or tryptophan.

CDR3: CASSQGVDGSNTGELFF
V: TRBV4-3

CDR3: CSGTPGLAGDRQFF
V: TRBV20-1

CDR3: CASSPRTDSYNEQFF
V: TRBV7-8

CDR3: CASAAEGSYNEQFF
V: TRBV12-3/TRBV12-4

CDR3: CASSSDSYNQPQHF
V: TRBV6-5

CDR3: CASSLEGTRGLIQYF
V: TRBV12-3/TRBV12-4

CDR3: CSVVKREAGYTF
V: TRBV29-1

CDR3: CASSWSAGGITGELFF
V: TRBV4-3

CDR3: CATSDSDYGYTF
V: TRBV24-1

CDR3: CASSKDRVVPAEGLREQYF
V: TRBV21-1

CDR3: CASSLWLAGPTDTQYF
V: TRBV27

CDR3: CSARQGGSYNEQFF
V: TRBV20-1

CDR3: CASSPASTNTEAFF
V: TRBV18

CDR3: CASSSAGTVRSDTQYF
V: TRBV7-2

CDR3: CSASGLADSSYEQYF
V: TRBV20-1

CDR3: CASSLGTYTHNEQFF
V: TRBV11-2

CDR3: CASSFGSYTGELFF
V: TRBV11-2

CDR3: CASGNRGADSPLHF
V: TRBV12-3/TRBV12-4

CDR3: CAWSLDRDYEQYF
V: TRBV30

CDR3: CASRLAGATGELFF
V: TRBV27

CDR3: CASSHRKDSSGANVLTF
V: TRBV3-1

CDR3: CASSLVSGVWNTQYF
V: TRBV7-2

CDR3: CASSLALAGKTGELFF
V: TRBV5-1

CDR3: CATSRDLAGNYGYTF
V: TRBV15

CDR3: CASSQEVVNRPANTGELFF
V: TRBV4-3

CDR3: CASSQGLTSISYEQYF
V: TRBV3-1

CDR3: CSAVPDRYAVGEQFF
V: TRBV20-1

CDR3: CASSLQRAEQFF
V: TRBV7-9

CDR3: CAISETSGGVKGDTQYF
V: TRBV10-3

CDR3: CSARGLGGGASVPDTQYF
V: TRBV20-1

CDR3: CATSRDRAASYYGYTF
V: TRBV15

CDR3: CASSQESLAGALRTGELFF
V: TRBV4-2

CDR3: CASSNPPGLAGVVGSYEQYF
V: TRBV28

CDR3: CASSETSGSTGELFF
V: TRBV21-1

CDR3: CASSLGTGTSPLHF
V: TRBV7-2

CDR3: CASSLAGGSPGEQFF
V: TRBV7-3

CDR3: CSAYRNEQYF
V: TRBV20-1

CDR3: CASSQSTSPHEQFF
V: TRBV4-3

CDR3: CASSTTGTGRETQYF
V: TRBV6-2/TRBV6-3

CDR3: CAIRLGTGNTEAFF
V: TRBV10-3

CDR3: CATSDPLAAYNEQFF
V: TRBV24-1

CDR3: CASSLSTPTEAFF
V: TRBV7-2

CDR3: CASSPIQGRAFF
V: TRBV5-1

CDR3: CASSLRVAGPNTGELFF
V: TRBV7-8

CDR3: CAISEFGVRGDSPLHF
V: TRBV10-3

CDR3: CASSQTPEAFF
V: TRBV7-2

CDR3: CASSWEGVNQETQYF
V: TRBV5-5

CDR3: CATQRATGNTNQPQHF
V: TRBV10-2

CDR3: CSANGLAAGQETQYF
V: TRBV20-1

CDR3: CASSPLAGGGNEQFF
V: TRBV2

CDR3: CASSSSGTNAHEQYF
V: TRBV7-6

CDR3: CSVFPAGGHTDSQYF
V: TRBV29-1

CDR3: CASSYSRVDTQYF
V: TRBV6-5

CDR3: CSAFWGEGEKLFF
V: TRBV20-1

CDR3: CASSLVPAGGSTDTQYF
V: TRBV7-2

CDR3: CASSPTGGFGQPQHF
V: TRBV10-2